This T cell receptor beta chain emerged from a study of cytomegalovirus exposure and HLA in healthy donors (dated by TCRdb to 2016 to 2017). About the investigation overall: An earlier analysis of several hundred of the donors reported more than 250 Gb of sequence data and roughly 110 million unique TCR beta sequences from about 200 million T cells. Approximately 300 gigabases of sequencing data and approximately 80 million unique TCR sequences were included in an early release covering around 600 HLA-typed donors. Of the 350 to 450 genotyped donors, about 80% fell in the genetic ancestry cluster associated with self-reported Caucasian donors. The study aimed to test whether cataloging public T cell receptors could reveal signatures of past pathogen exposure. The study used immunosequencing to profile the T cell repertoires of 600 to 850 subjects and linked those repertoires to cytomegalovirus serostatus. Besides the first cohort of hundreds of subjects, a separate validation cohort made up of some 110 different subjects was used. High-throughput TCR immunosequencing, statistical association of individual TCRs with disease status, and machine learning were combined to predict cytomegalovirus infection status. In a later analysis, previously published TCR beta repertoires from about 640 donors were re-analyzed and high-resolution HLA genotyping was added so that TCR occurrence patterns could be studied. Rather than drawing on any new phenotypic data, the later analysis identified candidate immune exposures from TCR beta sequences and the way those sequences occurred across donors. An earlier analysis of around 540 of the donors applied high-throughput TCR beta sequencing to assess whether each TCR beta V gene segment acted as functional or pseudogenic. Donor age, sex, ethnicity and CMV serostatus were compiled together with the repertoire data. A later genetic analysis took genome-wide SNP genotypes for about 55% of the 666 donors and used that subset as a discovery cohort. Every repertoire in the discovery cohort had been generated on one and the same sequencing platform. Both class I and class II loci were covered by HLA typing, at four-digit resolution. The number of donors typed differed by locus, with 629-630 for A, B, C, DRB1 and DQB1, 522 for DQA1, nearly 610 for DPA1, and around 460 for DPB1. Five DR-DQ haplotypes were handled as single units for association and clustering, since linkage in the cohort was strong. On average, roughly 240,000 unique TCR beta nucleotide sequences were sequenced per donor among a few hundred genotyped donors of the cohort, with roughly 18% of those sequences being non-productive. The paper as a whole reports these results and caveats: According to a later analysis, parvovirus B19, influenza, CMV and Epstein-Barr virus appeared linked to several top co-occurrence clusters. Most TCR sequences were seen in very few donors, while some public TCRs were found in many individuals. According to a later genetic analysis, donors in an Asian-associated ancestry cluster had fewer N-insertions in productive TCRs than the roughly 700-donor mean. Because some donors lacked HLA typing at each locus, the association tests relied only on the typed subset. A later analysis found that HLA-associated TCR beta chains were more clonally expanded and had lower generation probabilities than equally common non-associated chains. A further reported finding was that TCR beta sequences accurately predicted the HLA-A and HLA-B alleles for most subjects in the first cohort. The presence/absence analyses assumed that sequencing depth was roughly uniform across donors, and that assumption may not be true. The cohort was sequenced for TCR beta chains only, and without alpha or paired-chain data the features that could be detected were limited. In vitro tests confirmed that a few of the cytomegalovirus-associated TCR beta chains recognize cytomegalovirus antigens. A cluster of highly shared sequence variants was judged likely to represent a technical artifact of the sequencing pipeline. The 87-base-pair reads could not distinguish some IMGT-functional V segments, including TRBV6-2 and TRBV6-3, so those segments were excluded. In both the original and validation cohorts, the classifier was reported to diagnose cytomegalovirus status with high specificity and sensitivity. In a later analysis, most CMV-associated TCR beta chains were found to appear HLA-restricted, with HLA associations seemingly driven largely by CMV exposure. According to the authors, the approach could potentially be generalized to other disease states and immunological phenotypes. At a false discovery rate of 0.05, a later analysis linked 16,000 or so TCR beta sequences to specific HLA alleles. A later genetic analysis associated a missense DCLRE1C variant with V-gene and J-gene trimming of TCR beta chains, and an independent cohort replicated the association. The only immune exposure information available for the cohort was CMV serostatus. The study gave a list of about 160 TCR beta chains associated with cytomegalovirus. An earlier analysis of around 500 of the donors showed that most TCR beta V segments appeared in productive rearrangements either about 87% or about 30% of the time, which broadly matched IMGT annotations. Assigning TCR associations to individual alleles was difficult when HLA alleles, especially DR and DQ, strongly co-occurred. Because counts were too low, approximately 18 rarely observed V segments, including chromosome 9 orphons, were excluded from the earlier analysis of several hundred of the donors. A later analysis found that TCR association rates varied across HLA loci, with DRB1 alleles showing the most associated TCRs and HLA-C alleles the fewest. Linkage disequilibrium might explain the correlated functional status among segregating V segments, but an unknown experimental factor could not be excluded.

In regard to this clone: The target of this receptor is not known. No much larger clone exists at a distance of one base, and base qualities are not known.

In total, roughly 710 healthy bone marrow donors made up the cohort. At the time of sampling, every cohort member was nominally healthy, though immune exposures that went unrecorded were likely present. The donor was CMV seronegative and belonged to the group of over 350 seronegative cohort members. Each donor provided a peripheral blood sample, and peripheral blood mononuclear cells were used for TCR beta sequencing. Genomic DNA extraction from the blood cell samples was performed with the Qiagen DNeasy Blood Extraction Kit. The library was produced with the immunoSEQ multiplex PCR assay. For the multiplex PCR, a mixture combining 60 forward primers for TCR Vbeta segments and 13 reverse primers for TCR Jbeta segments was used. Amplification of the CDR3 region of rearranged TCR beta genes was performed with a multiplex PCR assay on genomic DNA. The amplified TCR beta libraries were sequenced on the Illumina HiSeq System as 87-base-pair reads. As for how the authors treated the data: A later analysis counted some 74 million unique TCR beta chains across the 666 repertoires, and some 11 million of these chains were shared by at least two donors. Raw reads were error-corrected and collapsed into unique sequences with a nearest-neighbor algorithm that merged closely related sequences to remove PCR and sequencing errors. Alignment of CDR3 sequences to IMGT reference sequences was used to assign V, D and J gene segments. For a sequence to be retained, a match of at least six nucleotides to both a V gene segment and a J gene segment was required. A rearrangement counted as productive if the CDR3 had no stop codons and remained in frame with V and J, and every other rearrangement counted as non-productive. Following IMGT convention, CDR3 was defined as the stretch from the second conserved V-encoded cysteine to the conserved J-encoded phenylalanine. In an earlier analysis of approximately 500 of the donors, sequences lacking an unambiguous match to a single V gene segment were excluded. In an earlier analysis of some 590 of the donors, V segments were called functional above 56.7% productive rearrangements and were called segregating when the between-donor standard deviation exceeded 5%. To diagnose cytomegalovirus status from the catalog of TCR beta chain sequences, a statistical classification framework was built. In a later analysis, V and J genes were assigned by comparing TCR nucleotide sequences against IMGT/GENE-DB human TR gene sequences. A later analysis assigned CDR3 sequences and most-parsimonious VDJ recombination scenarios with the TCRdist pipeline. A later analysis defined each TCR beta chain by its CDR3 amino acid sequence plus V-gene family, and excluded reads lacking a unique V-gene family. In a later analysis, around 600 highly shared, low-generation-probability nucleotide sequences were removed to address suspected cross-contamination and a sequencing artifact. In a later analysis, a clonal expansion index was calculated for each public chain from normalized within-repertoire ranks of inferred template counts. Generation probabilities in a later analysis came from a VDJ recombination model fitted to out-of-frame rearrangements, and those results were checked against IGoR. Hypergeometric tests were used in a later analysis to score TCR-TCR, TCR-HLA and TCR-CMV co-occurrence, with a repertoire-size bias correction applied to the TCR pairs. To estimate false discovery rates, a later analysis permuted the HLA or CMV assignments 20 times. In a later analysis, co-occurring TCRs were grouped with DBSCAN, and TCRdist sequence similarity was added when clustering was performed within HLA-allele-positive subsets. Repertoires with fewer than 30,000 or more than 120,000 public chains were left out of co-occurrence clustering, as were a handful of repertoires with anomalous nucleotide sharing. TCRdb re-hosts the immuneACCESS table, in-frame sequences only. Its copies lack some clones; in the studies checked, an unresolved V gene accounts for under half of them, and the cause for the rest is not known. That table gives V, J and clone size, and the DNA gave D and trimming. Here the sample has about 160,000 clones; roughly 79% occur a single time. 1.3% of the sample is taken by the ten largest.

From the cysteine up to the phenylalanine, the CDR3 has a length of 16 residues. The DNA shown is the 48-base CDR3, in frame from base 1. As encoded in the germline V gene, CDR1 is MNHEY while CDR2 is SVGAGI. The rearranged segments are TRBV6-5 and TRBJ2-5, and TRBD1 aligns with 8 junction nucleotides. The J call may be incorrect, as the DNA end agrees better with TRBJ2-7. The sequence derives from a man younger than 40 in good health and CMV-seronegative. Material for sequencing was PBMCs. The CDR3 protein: CASSYRGTGRFHEQYF. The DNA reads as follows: TGTGCCAGCAGTTACCGGGGGACAGGAAGGTTCCACGAGCAGTACTTC.